Each of the 13 T cell receptor beta chains below was sequenced from the same sample in a study of shared clonotypes between healthy human individuals. Libraries were prepared by immunoSEQ multiplex PCR; TCRdb keeps only in-frame clonotypes and omits some of them. The sample has around 1,100,000 clones; around three quarters are singletons. Sequencing was done on a sample of memory CD4+ T cells from PBMCs. The subset denotes: CD45RA-negative fraction. These receptors were collected from a man between 18 and 35 years old in good health. Some clones in this sample may be carry-over from other donors' samples.

The rearrangement uses TRBV19 and TRBJ2-7; D may correspond to TRBD1 or TRBD2 (5 bases each). Deletions cut 8 bases from V and 2 bases from J, with 13 bases between. The CDR3 length is 13 residues. Germline V gene sequence: CDR1 LNHDA, CDR2 SQIVND (reference sequence). The CDR3 DNA reads as TGTGCCAGTGCCCGGGACGGGGCCTACGAGCAGTACTTC. Translation gives CASARDGAYEQYF.

The chain links TRBV6-4 to TRBJ2-4; D ambiguous. CDR3 length: 14 amino acids. V was pared by 10 bases and J by 6 bases, with 19 bases between. Germline CDR1 and CDR2: MRHNA and SNTAGT. The CDR3 DNA sequence: TGTGCCACCAAACCCACAGCGAACGGAAACATTCAGTACTTC. It translates to CATKPTANGNIQYF.

CDR3: CASSSRLETQYF. CDR3 sequence (DNA): TGTGCCAGCTCATCCCGCCTAGAGACCCAGTACTTC. The V call is TRBV18, the J call TRBJ2-5; D is unclear. The CDR3 spans 12 residues. V was pared by 5 bases and J by 4 bases, with 8 bases between. Germline values: CDR1 KGHSH, CDR2 LQKENI. Based on the CDR3 plus reference TRBV18 and TRBJ2-5, the full variable domain is NAGVMQNPRHLVRRRGQEARLRCSPMKGHSHVYWYRQLPEEGLKFMVYLQKENIIDESGMPKERFSAEFPKEGPSILRIQQVVRGDSAAYFCASSSRLETQYFGPGTRLLVL.

This clone was seen a handful of times. The V gene is TRBV19, the J gene TRBJ1-2; D gene uncertain. The CDR3 is 14 amino acids. Germline CDR1 reads LNHDA; CDR2 reads SQIVND (reference sequence). Between the trimmed V and J ends, which lost 3 bases and 8 bases, there was a span of 16 bases. The CDR3 protein is CASSMDGSYGGYTF. In DNA, the CDR3 is TGTGCCAGTAGTATGGACGGAAGCTATGGCGGCTACACCTTC.

J is TRBJ2-3 and V is TRBV5-1; D is possibly TRBD2 (6 bases). V gave up 4 bases and J gave up 1 base, with 16 bases separating them. The germline gives CDR1 SGHRS, CDR2 YFSETQ. The CDR3 has 16 amino acids. The CDR3 here is CASSPGGSGGTDTQYF. CDR3 bases: TGCGCCAGCAGCCCTGGAGGTAGCGGAGGCACAGATACGCAGTATTTT.

This clone appeared once. This chain connects TRBV10-3 to TRBJ2-1; TRBD2 aligns across 8 bases. J gave up 4 bases and V 6 bases, and 14 bases lay outside the gene matches. This CDR3 has 17 residues. The germline V gene has CDR1 ENHRY and CDR2 SYGVKD. CDR3 DNA: TGTGCCATCAGCGGGGGATTAGCGGGATCTCCTTACAATGAGCAGTTCTTC. Translated, it gives CAISGGLAGSPYNEQFF.

A note on this clone: A much bigger clone sits one base away, suggesting this may be a read error. Distinct nucleotide sequences in the sample also encode this CDR3. This chain joins TRBV6-4 and TRBJ2-3; 8 nucleotides line up with TRBD2. CDR1 and CDR2 (germline): MRHNA, SNTAGT. The CDR3 length is 14 residues. The CDR3 sequence is CASSSGKDLDTQYF. The CDR3 coding sequence is TGCGCCAGCAGTAGCGGGAAAGACTTGGATACGCAGTATTTT.

The V gene is TRBV7-3, the J gene TRBJ1-2; the match to TRBD1 covers 9 bases. The CDR3 runs to 14 residues. V gave up 5 bases and J gave up 5 bases; unmatched junction bases: 6. Germline V gene sequence: CDR1 SGHTA, CDR2 FQGTGA. The DNA for the CDR3 is TGTGCCAGCAGCCCCACAGGGACAGGGTATGGCTACACCTTC. This encodes CASSPTGTGYGYTF.

The V gene is TRBV7-6, the J gene TRBJ1-2; D remains unclear. V lost 5 bases and J lost 6, with 16 bases in between. CDR3 length equals 14 residues. In germline, CDR1 is SGHVS, CDR2 FNYEAQ. The CDR3 loop reads CASSLRSGSDGYTF. The CDR3 DNA is TGTGCCAGCAGCCTACGTTCAGGATCGGATGGCTACACCTTC.

V is TRBV9 and J is TRBJ2-7, with 9 bases fitting TRBD2. The CDR3 sequence is 14 residues long. V trimming: 3 bases; J trimming: 6 bases; junction bases outside the gene matches: 7. Germline loops: CDR1 SGDLS, CDR2 YYNGEE. The CDR3 reads CASSATGTSTEQYF. The CDR3 bases are TGTGCCAGCAGCGCCACCGGGACTAGCACCGAGCAGTACTTC. Supplemented by reference TRBV9 and TRBJ2-7, the full variable domain reads DSGVTQTPKHLITATGQRVTLRCSPRSGDLSVYWYQQSLDQGLQFLIQYYNGEERAKGNILERFSAQQFPDLHSELNLSSLELGDSALYFCASSATGTSTEQYFGPGTRLTVT.

The chain is built from TRBV6-5 and TRBJ1-2, with 9 bases matching TRBD1. The CDR3 length is 15 residues. Losses at the gene ends were 0 bases for V and 2 bases for J; bases not matched to a gene: 1. Germline assignment: CDR1 MNHEY and CDR2 SVGAGI. The CDR3 is CASSYSGTGNYGYTF. Here the CDR3 DNA reads TGTGCCAGCAGTTACTCGGGGACAGGGAACTATGGCTACACCTTC.

J is TRBJ2-7 and V is TRBV11-2; D gene unclear. This CDR3 has 13 amino acids. The V end was cut by 1 base, the J end by 2 bases, with 6 bases between. Germline V lookup: CDR1 SGHAT, CDR2 FQNNGV. The CDR3 DNA sequence: TGTGCCAGCAGCTTAGGAAGCACCTACGAGCAGTACTTC. This translates into CASSLGSTYEQYF.

This chain uses TRBV28 with TRBJ2-1; 15 bases match TRBD2. V lost 5 bases to trimming and J lost 7 bases; unmatched junction nucleotides: 6. CDR1 and CDR2 (germline): MDHEN, SYDVKM. There are 16 residues in the CDR3. The CDR3 here is CASSPEGLAGGNEQFF. The DNA for the CDR3 is TGTGCCAGCAGTCCTGAGGGACTAGCGGGAGGAAATGAGCAGTTCTTC.